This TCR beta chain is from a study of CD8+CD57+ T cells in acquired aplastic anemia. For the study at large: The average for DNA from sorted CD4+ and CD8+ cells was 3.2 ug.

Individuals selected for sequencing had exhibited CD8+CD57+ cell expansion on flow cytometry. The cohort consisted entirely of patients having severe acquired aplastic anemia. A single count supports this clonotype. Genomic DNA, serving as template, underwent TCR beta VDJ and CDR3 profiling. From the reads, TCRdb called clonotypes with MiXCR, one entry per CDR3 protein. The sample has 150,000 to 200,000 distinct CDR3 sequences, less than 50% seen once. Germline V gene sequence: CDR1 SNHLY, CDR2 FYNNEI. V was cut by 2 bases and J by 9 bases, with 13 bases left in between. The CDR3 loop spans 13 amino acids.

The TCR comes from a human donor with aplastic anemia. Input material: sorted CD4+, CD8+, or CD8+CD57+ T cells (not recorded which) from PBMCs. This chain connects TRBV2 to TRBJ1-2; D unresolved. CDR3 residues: CASSERQSQSYTF. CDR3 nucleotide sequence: TGTGCCAGCAGTGAACGACAATCCCAGAGCTACACCTTC.